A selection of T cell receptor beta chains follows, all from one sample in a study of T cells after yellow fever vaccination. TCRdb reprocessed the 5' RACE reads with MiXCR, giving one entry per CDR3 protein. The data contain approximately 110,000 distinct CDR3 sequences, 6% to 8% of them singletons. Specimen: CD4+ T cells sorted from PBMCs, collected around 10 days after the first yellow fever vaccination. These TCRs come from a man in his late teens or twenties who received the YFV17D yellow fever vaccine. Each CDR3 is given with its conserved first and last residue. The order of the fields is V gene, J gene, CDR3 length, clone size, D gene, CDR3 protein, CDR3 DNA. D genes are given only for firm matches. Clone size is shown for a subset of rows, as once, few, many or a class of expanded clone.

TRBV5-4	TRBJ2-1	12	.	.	CATSPTSGEQFF	TGTGCCACCTCCCCGACTAGTGGCGAGCAGTTCTTC
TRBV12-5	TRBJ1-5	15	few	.	CASGGTGTGGQPQHF	TGTGCTAGTGGGGGCACCGGGACCGGCGGCCAGCCCCAGCATTTT
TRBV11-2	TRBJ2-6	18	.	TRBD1	CASSLVDGTGIGANVLTF	TGTGCCAGCAGCTTGGTGGACGGGACAGGGATCGGGGCCAACGTCCTGACTTTC
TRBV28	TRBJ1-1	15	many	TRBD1	CASSTRQGWNTEAFF	TGTGCCAGCAGTACCCGACAGGGATGGAACACTGAAGCTTTCTTT
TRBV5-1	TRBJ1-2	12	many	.	CASSQDPYGYTF	TGCGCCAGCAGCCAAGACCCCTATGGCTACACCTTC
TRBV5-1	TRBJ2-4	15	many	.	CASSLAASAKNIQYF	TGCGCCAGCAGCTTGGCGGCTAGCGCAAAAAACATTCAGTACTTC
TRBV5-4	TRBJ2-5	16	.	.	CASSSDPGAQQETQYF	TGTGCCAGCAGCTCTGATCCGGGGGCACAGCAAGAGACCCAGTACTTC
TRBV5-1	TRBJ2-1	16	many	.	CASSLRPDLSYNEQFF	TGCGCCAGCAGCTTGCGTCCTGACCTCTCCTACAATGAGCAGTTCTTC
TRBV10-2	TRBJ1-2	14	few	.	CASSEKGIFYGYTF	TGCGCCAGCAGTGAGAAGGGGATATTCTATGGCTACACCTTC
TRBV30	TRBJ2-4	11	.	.	CAWSETNIQYF	TGTGCCTGGAGCGAGACAAACATTCAGTACTTC
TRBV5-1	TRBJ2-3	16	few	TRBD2	CASSTGLAGATDTQYF	TGCGCCAGCAGCACCGGACTAGCGGGGGCGACAGATACGCAGTATTTT
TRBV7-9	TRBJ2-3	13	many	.	CASSRLATDTQYF	TGTGCCAGCAGCCGTCTAGCCACAGATACGCAGTATTTT
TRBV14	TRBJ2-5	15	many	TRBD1	CASSEEGQVQETQYF	TGTGCCAGCAGCGAAGAAGGACAGGTACAAGAGACCCAGTACTTC
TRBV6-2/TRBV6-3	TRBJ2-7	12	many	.	CASSWDFYEQYF	TGTGCCAGCAGTTGGGACTTCTACGAGCAGTACTTC
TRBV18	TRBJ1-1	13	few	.	CASSPAEGAEAFF	TGTGCCAGCTCACCCGCCGAGGGTGCTGAAGCTTTCTTT
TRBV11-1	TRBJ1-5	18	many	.	CASSLYEGAGYSNQPQHF	TGTGCCAGCAGCTTATACGAGGGAGCGGGGTATAGCAATCAGCCCCAGCATTTT
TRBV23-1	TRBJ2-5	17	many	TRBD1	CASRRPYPGQSQETQYF	TGCGCCAGCAGGCGACCCTACCCGGGACAGTCACAAGAGACCCAGTACTTC
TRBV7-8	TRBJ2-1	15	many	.	CASSSTAGIYNEQFF	TGTGCCAGCAGCTCAACTGCAGGGATCTACAATGAGCAGTTCTTC
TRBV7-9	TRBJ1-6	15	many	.	CASSLVGAGNSPLHF	TGTGCCAGCAGCTTAGTCGGGGCCGGGAATTCACCCCTCCACTTT
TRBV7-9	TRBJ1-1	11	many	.	CASSFERKAFF	TGTGCCAGCAGCTTTGAACGAAAAGCTTTCTTT
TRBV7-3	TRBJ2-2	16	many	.	CASSPHSGTNTGELFF	TGTGCCAGCAGCCCACACAGCGGCACGAACACCGGGGAGCTGTTTTTT
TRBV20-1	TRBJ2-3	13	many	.	CSASKIGTDTQYF	TGCAGTGCCTCCAAAATTGGCACAGATACGCAGTATTTT
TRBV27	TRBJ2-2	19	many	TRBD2	CASVARTSGGSTSPGELFF	TGTGCCAGCGTAGCTCGGACTAGCGGGGGATCTACCTCCCCCGGGGAGCTGTTTTTT
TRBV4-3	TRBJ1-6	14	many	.	CASSQAVQNSPLHF	TGCGCCAGCAGCCAAGCAGTTCAGAATTCACCCCTCCACTTT
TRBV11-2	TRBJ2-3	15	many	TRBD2	CASSLTSGVTDTQYF	TGTGCCAGCAGCCTGACTAGCGGGGTCACAGATACGCAGTATTTT
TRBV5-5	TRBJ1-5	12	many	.	CASSLAGQPQHF	TGTGCCAGCAGCTTGGCGGGCCAGCCCCAGCATTTT
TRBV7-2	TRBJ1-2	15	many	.	CASSLAAGVDYGYTF	TGTGCCAGCAGCTTAGCCGCGGGGGTGGACTATGGCTACACCTTC
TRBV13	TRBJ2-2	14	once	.	CASSFRLASGELFF	TGTGCCAGCAGCTTCAGGCTGGCCTCCGGGGAGCTGTTTTTT
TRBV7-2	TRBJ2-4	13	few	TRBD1	CASSPGQGNIQYF	TGTGCCAGCAGCCCGGGACAGGGAAACATTCAGTACTTC
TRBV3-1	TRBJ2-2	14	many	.	CASSQGVGVGELFF	TGTGCCAGCAGCCAAGGGGTCGGGGTAGGGGAGCTGTTTTTT
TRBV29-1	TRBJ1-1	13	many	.	CSVEPGGDTEAFF	TGCAGCGTTGAACCCGGGGGGGACACTGAAGCTTTCTTT
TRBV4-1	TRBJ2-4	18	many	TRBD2	CASSQGLAGGSAKNIQYF	TGCGCCAGCAGCCAAGGACTAGCGGGGGGGTCGGCCAAAAACATTCAGTACTTC
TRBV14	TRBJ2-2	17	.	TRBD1	CASCKLTGTGNTGELFF	TGTGCCAGCTGCAAACTTACCGGGACAGGGAATACCGGGGAGCTGTTTTTT
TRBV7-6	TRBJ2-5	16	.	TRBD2	CASSRTSGGMQETQYF	TGTGCCAGCAGCAGGACTAGCGGGGGGATGCAAGAGACCCAGTACTTC
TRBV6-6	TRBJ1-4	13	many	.	CASEDSTNEKLFF	TGTGCCAGCGAGGACAGCACTAATGAAAAACTGTTTTTT
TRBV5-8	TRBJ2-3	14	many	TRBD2	CASSLGSGTDTQYF	TGTGCCAGCAGCTTGGGTAGCGGGACAGATACGCAGTATTTT
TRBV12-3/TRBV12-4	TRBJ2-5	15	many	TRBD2	CASSLGTSGGETQYF	TGTGCCAGCAGTTTGGGAACTAGCGGGGGTGAGACCCAGTACTTC
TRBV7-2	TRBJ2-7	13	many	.	CASSLAARGYSYF	TGTGCCAGCAGCTTAGCGGCCAGGGGATATTCGTACTTC
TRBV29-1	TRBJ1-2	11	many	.	CSVELGYGYTF	TGCAGCGTTGAACTAGGCTATGGCTACACCTTC
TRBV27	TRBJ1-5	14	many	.	CASSLLQGHQPQHF	TGTGCCAGCAGTTTATTGCAGGGCCACCAGCCCCAGCATTTT
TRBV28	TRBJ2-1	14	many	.	CASKKRGYPAEQFF	TGTGCCAGCAAAAAACGGGGATATCCCGCTGAGCAGTTCTTC
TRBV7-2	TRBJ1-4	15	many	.	CASSLVGGRNEKLFF	TGTGCCAGCAGCTTAGTGGGAGGCAGGAATGAAAAACTGTTTTTT
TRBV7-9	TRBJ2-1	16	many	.	CASSLYGGPAYNEQFF	TGTGCCAGCAGCTTATACGGGGGGCCTGCCTACAATGAGCAGTTCTTC
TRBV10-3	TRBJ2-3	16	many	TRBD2	CAIRPGLAGGPDTQYF	TGTGCCATCCGACCGGGACTAGCGGGGGGGCCCGATACGCAGTATTTT
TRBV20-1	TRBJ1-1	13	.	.	CSARDPDRKEAFF	TGCAGTGCTAGAGACCCAGACAGGAAAGAAGCTTTCTTT
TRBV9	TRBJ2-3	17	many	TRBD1	CASSPRPGQGDTDTQYF	TGTGCCAGCAGCCCCAGACCGGGACAGGGAGATACAGATACGCAGTATTTT
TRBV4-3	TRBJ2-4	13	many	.	CASSQGRANIQYF	TGCGCCAGCAGCCAAGGACGAGCAAACATTCAGTACTTC
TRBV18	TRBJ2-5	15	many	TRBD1	CASSPFTGGSETQYF	TGTGCCAGCTCACCATTTACAGGGGGCTCAGAGACCCAGTACTTC
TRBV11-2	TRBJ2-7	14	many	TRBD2	CASSRTSGGYEQYF	TGTGCCAGCAGCAGGACTAGCGGGGGGTACGAGCAGTACTTC
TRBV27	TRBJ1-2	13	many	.	CASSLTKSYGYTF	TGTGCCAGCAGTTTAACCAAGTCCTATGGCTACACCTTC
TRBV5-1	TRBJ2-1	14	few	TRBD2	CASSPGGTYNEQFF	TGCGCCAGCAGCCCCGGGGGGACGTACAATGAGCAGTTCTTC
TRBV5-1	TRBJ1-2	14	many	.	CASSLPGGDYGYTF	TGCGCCAGCAGCCTCCCGGGGGGGGACTATGGCTACACCTTC
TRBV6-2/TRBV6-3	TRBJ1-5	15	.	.	CASSQARGGRQPQHF	TGTGCCAGCAGTCAGGCCCGAGGAGGACGTCAGCCCCAGCATTTT
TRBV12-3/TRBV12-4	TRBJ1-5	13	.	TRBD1	CASSLQGGQPQHF	TGTGCCAGCAGTCTTCAGGGGGGTCAGCCCCAGCATTTT
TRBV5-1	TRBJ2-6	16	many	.	CASSLGLLVGANVLTF	TGCGCCAGCAGCTTAGGACTCCTTGTCGGGGCCAACGTCCTGACTTTC
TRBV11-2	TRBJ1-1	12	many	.	CASSLESIVAFF	TGTGCCAGCAGCTTAGAGAGCATCGTGGCTTTCTTT
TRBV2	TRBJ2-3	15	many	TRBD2	CASSPGTRSSDTQYF	TGTGCCAGCAGTCCCGGGACTAGGTCATCAGATACGCAGTATTTT
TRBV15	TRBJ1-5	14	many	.	CATSRGGRDQPQHF	TGTGCCACCAGCAGAGGGGGCAGAGATCAGCCCCAGCATTTT
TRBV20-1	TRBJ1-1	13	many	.	CSAPDGLNTEAFF	TGCAGTGCTCCGGACGGACTGAACACTGAAGCTTTCTTT
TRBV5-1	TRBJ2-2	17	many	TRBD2	CASSLSLRGAYTGELFF	TGCGCCAGCAGCTTGTCATTGCGGGGGGCTTACACCGGGGAGCTGTTTTTT